This paragraph reports one TCR beta chain. Profiled with immunoSEQ multiplex PCR; TCRdb holds only in-frame clones, not every one. The sample has 150,000 to 200,000 clones, roughly 85% seen once. The entry originates in a study of cytomegalovirus exposure and HLA in healthy donors. The CDR3 consists of 15 residues. V lost 5 bases to trimming and J lost 3 bases, with 13 bases between them. Germline V gives CDR1 SGHTA, CDR2 FQGNSA. This receptor was taken from a man aged 18 to 29 in good health and CMV-seropositive. The material sequenced was PBMCs. The chain links TRBV7-2 to TRBJ1-4, with D perhaps TRBD1 (5 bases). CDR3 bases: TGTGCCAGCAGCCAGGGCGGGGTAGCTAATGAAAAACTGTTTTTT. Protein product: CASSQGGVANEKLFF.